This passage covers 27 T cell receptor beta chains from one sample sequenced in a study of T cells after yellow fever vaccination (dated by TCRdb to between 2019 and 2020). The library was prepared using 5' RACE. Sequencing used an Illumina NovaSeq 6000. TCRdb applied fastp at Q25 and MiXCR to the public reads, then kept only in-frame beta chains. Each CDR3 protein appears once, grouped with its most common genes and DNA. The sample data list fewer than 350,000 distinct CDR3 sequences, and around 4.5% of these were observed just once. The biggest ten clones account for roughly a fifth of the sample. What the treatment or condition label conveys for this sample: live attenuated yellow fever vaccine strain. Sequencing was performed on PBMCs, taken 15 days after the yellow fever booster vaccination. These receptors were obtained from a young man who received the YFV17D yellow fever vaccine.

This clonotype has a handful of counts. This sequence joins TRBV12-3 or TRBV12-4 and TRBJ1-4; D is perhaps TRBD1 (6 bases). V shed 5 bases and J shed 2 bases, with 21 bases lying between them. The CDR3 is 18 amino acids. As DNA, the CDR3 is TGTGCCAGCAGTCCGAACGGGCCAGGGGTGAGGACTAATGAAAAACTGTTTTTT. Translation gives CASSPNGPGVRTNEKLFF.

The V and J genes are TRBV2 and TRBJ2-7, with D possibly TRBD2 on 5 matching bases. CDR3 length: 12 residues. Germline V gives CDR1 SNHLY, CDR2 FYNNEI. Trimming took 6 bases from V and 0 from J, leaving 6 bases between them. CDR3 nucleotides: TGTGCCAGCAGGGAGGACTCCTACGAGCAGTACGTC. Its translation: CASREDSYEQYV.

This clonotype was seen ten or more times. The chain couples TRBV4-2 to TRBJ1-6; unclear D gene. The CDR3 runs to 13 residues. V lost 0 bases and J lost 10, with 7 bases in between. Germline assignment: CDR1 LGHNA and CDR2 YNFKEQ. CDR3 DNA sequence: TGTGCCAGCAGCCAAGATGAATGGTCACCCCTCCACTTT. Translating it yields CASSQDEWSPLHF.

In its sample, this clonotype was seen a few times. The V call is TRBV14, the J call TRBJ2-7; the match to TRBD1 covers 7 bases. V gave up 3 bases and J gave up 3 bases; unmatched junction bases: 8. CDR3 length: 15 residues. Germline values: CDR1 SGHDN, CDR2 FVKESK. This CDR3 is CASSHNRDRYYEQYF. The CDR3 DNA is TGTGCCAGCAGCCACAACAGGGACAGATACTACGAGCAGTACTTC.

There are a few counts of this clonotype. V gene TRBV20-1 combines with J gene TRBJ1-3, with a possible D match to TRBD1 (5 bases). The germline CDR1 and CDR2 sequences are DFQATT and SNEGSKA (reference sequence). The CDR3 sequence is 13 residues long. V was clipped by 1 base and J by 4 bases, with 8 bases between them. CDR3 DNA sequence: TGCAGTGCTAGAGTCTGGGACGGAAACACCATATATTTT. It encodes CSARVWDGNTIYF.

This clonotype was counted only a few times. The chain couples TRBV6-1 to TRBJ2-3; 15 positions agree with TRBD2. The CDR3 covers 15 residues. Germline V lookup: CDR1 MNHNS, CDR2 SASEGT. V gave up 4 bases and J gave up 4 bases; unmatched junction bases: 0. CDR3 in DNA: TGTGCCAGCAGTGGGACTAGCGGGGGGGCAGATACGCAGTATTTT. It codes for CASSGTSGGADTQYF.

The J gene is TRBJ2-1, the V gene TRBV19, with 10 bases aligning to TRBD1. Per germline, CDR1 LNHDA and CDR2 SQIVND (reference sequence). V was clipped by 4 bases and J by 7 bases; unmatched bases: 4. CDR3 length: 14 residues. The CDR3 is CASSTTGGRNEQFF. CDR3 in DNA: TGTGCCAGTAGTACGACAGGGGGCAGGAATGAGCAGTTCTTC.

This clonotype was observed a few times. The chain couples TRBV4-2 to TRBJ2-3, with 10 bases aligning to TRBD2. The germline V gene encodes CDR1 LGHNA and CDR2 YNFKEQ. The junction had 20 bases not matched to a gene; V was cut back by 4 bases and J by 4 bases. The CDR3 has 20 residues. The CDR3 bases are TGTGCCAGCAGCCTCCGAGGGTTTGCCAGCGGGGGGGCGGAGTCAGATACGCAGTATTTT. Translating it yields CASSLRGFASGGAESDTQYF.

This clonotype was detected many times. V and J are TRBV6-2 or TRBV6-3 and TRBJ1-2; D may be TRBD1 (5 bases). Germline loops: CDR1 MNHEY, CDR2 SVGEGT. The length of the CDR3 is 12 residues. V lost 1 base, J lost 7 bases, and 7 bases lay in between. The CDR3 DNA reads TGTGCCAGCAGTTACTTCACAGGTGGCTACACCTTC. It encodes CASSYFTGGYTF.

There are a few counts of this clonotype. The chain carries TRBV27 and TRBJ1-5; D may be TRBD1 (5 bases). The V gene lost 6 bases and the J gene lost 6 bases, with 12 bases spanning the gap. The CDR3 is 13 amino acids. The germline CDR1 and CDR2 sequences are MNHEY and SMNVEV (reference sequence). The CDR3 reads CASSTREFQPQHF. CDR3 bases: TGTGCCAGCAGCACCAGGGAATTTCAGCCCCAGCATTTT.

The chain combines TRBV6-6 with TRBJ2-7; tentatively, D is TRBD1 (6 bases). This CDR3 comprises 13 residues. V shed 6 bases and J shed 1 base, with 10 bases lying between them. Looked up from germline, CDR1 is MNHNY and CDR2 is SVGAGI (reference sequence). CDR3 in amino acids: CASSRDRSYEQYV. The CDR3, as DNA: TGTGCCAGCAGCCGAGACAGGTCCTACGAGCAGTACGTC.

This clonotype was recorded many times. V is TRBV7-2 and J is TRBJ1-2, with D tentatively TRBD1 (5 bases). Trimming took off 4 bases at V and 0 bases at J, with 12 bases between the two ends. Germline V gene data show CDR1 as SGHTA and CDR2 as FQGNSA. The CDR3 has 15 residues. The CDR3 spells CASSSGQLSNYGYTF. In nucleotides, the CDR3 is TGTGCCAGCAGCTCAGGGCAGCTCTCTAACTATGGCTACACCTTC.

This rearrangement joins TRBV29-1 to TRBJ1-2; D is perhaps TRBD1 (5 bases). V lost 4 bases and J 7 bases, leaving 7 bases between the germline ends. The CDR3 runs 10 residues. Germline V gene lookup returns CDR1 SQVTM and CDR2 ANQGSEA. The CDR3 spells CSVAGAGYTF. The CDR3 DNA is TGCAGCGTTGCCGGGGCTGGCTACACCTTC. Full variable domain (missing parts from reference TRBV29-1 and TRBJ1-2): SAVISQKPSRDICQRGTSLTIQCQVDSQVTMMFWYRQQPGQSLTLIATANQGSEATYESGFVIDKFPISRPNLTFSTLTVSNMSPEDSSIYLCSVAGAGYTFGSGTRLTVV.

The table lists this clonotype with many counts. This CDR3 reads CASSVLQREQFF. CDR3 DNA: TGTGCCAGCAGCGTTTTACAGCGGGAGCAGTTCTTC. This chain links TRBV11-2 with TRBJ2-1; the D gene is possibly TRBD2 (5 bases). The ends were cut back, 5 bases at V and 10 bases at J, with 12 bases in the middle. CDR3 length: 12 residues. Per germline, CDR1 SGHAT and CDR2 FQNNGV.

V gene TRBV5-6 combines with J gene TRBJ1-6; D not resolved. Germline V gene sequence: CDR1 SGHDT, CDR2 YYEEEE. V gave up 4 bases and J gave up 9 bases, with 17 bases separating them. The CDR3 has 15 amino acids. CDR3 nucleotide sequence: TGTGCCAGCAGCCTTGCCACGCATAACTTTTCACCCCTCCACTTT. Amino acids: CASSLATHNFSPLHF. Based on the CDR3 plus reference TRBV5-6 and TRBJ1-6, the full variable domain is DAGVTQSPTHLIKTRGQQVTLRCSPKSGHDTVSWYQQALGQGPQFIFQYYEEEERQRGNFPDRFSGHQFPNYSSELNVNALLLGDSALYLCASSLATHNFSPLHFGNGTRLTVT.

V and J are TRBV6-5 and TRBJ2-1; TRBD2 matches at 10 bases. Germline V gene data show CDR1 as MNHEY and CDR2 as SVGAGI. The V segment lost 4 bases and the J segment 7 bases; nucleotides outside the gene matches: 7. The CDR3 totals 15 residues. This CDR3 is CASSLDSGGLNEQFF. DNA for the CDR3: TGTGCCAGCAGTTTAGATAGCGGGGGGTTAAATGAGCAGTTCTTC.

CDR3 sequence (DNA): TGTGCCAGCAGTGTTGAGGGGTCGAATTCACCCCTCCACTTT. Its translation: CASSVEGSNSPLHF. The rearrangement joins TRBV2 to TRBJ1-6; D possibly corresponds to TRBD1 (5 bases). Germline loops: CDR1 SNHLY, CDR2 FYNNEI. V was clipped by 4 bases and J by 7 bases, with 11 bases between them. The CDR3 contains 14 residues.

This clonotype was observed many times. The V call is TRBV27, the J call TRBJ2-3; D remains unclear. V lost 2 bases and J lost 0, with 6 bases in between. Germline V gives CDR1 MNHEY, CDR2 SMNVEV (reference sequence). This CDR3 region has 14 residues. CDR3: CASSLMASTDTQYF. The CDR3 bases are TGTGCCAGCAGTTTAATGGCTAGCACAGATACGCAGTATTTT.

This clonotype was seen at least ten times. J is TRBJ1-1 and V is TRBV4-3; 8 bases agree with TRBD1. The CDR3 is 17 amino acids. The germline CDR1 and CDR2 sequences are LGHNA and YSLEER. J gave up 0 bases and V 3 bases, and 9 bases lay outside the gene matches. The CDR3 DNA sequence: TGCGCCAGCAGCCAGGTCCCGGGACAGGTACTGAACACTGAAGCTTTCTTT. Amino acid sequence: CASSQVPGQVLNTEAFF.

The CDR3 region has the DNA TGTGCCAGCAGCCTCCGCCAGCGTCAAGAGACCCAGTACTTC. This sequence encodes CASSLRQRQETQYF. The rearrangement links TRBV3-1 to TRBJ2-5; D call uncertain. Germline CDR1 is LGHDT and CDR2 is YNNKEL (reference sequence). This CDR3 is built from 14 residues. Between the trimmed V and J ends, which lost 4 bases and 2 bases, there was a span of 11 bases.

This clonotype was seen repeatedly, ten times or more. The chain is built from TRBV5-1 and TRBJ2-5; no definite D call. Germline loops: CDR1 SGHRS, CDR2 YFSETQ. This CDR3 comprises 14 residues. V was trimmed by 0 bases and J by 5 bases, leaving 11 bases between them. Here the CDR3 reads CASSLVTDWETQYF. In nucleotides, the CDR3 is TGCGCCAGCAGCTTGGTTACGGATTGGGAGACCCAGTACTTC.

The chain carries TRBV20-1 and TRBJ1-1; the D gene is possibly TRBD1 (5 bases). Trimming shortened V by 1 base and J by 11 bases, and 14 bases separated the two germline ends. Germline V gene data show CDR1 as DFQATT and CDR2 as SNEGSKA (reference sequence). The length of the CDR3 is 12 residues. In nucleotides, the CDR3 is TGCAGTGCTAGAGGGACAACACCGGGGGCTTTCTTT. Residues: CSARGTTPGAFF.

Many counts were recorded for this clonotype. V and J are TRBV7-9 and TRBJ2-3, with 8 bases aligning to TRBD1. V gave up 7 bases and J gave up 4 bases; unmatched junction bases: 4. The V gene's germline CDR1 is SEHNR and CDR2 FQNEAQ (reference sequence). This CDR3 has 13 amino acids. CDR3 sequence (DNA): TGTGCCAGCACCATGACAGGGGCAGATACGCAGTATTTT. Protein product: CASTMTGADTQYF.

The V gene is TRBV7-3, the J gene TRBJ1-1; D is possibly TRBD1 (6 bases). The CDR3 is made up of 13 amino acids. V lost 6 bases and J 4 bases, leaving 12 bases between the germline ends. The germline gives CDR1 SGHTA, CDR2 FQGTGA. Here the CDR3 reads CASRPTGTTEAFF. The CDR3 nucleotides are TGTGCCAGCAGGCCAACAGGGACCACTGAAGCTTTCTTT.

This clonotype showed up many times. CDR3 DNA: TGTGCCAGCAGCTTGGGTGGGTTCGCCTACGAGCAGTACGTC. Its protein is CASSLGGFAYEQYV. The chain carries TRBV5-5 and TRBJ2-7; D not certain. Germline CDR1 and CDR2: SGHKS and YYEKEE (reference sequence). The V end was cut by 0 bases, the J end by 2 bases, with 9 bases between. This CDR3 contains 14 residues.

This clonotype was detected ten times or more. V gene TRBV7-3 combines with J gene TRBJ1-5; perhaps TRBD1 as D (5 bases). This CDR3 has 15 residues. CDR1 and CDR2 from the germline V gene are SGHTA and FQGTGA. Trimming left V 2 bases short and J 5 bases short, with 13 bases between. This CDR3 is CASSLGTAGHQPQHF. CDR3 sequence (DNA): TGTGCCAGCAGCTTAGGGACTGCTGGGCATCAGCCCCAGCATTTT.

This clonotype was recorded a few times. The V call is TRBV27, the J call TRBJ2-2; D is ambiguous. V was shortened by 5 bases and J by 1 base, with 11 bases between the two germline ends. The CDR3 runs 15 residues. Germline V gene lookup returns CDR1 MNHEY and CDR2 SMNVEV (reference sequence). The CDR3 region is CASSPYILNTGELFF. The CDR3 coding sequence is TGTGCCAGCAGTCCCTACATCTTGAACACCGGGGAGCTGTTTTTT.